The TCR beta chain under discussion was sequenced for a study of cytomegalovirus exposure and HLA in healthy donors. Study context: HLA-typed donors were the source of about 85 million unique TCRs, which an early data release held.

Those who donated were healthy bone marrow donors. The study ran its PCR with 60 Vbeta and 13 Jbeta primers. Here immunoSEQ multiplex PCR was the method, and the copy in TCRdb shows in-frame clones only, minus some. The sample carries over 70,000 clones, approximately 67% recorded once. This CDR3 comprises 16 residues. Germline V gene data show CDR1 as ENHRY and CDR2 as SYGVKD. V lost 4 bases, J lost 7 bases, and 12 bases stayed unmatched. In this sample, this clone is medium-sized. Its antigen is not known. Study-level findings and limits: CMV serostatus was the only immune exposure information that was available. Across donors, presence/absence analyses took sequencing depth to be roughly uniform.

This chain uses TRBV10-3 with TRBJ2-1, with 8 bases that match TRBD1. This sequence was found in a man aged 40-49 years in good health and CMV-seropositive. Sequencing was carried out using PBMCs. This CDR3 reads CAISASQGGSSNEQFF. CDR3 coding DNA: TGTGCCATCAGTGCATCACAGGGGGGATCTTCGAATGAGCAGTTCTTC.